The T cell receptor beta chain described here comes from a study of T cell responses to AZD1222 COVID-19 vaccine. Turning to this clone: Its target is unknown.

The CDR3 spans 14 residues. Trimming took 3 bases from V and 7 from J, leaving 15 bases between them. Germline CDR1 reads LNHDA; CDR2 reads SQIVND (reference sequence). The table came from immunoSEQ multiplex PCR; TCRdb's copy has only in-frame clones and leaves some out. The repertoire holds approximately 130,000 clones, with just under 95% as singletons. The study's findings and limits: CD4 TCRs covered the whole spike, strongest at regions 160-218 and 743-854.

The gene calls are TRBV19 and TRBJ1-1, with D possibly TRBD1 on 5 matching bases. This TCR was sampled from an adult who received the AZD1222 COVID-19 vaccine. The sequencing used peripheral blood, collected 28 days after the second AZD1222 dose. The CDR3 is CASSISYGAREAFF. CDR3 DNA sequence: TGTGCCAGTAGTATTTCTTATGGGGCGCGTGAAGCTTTCTTT. Based on the CDR3 plus reference TRBV19 and TRBJ1-1, the full variable domain is DGGITQSPKYLFRKEGQNVTLSCEQNLNHDAMYWYRQDPGQGLRLIYYSQIVNDFQKGDIAEGYSVSREKKESFPLTVTSAQKNPTAFYLCASSISYGAREAFFGQGTRLTVV.